In its sample, the clone carrying this T cell receptor beta chain was seen once. Its antigen is undetermined. The data stem from a study of resident and recirculating memory T cells in vitiligo. Overall study results and limits: Vitiligo lesions lacked a unique dominant clone, and clonality varied.

There are 12 residues in the CDR3. Germline V CDR1 and CDR2: LGHNA, YNFKEQ. Trimming left V 4 bases short and J 0 bases short, with 3 bases between. Some clones are missing from TCRdb's copy, which holds only in-frame ones; the method was immunoSEQ multiplex PCR. The table records around 38,000 clones, about nine tenths of them present only once. Sequencing used blood. The chain carries TRBV4-2 and TRBJ1-1; D remains ambiguous. The clonotype originates from a male donor with vitiligo. CDR3 amino acids: CASSPLNTEAFF. The CDR3 DNA is TGTGCCAGCAGCCCCTTGAACACTGAAGCTTTCTTT.